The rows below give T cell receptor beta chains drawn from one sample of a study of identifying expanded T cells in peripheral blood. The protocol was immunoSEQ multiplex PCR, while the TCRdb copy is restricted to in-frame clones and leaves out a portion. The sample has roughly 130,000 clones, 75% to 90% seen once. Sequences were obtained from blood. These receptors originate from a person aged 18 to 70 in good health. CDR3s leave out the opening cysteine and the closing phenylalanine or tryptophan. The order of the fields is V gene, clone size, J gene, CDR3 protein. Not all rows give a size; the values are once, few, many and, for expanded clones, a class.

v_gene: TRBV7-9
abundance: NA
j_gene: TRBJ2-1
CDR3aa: ASSPGWFNEQF

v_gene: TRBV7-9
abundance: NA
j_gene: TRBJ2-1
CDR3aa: ASSSSATSRQF

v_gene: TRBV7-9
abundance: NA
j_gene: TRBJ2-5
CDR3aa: ASSLAGGRNQETQY

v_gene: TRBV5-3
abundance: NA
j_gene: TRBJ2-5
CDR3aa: ARSGRDLEETQY

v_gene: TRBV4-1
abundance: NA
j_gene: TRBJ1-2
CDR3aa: ASSQQQGFAYGYT

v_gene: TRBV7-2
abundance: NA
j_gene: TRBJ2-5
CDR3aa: ASSRQGAQMETQY

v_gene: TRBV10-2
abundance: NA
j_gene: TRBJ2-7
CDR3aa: ASSRQDRGLSEQY

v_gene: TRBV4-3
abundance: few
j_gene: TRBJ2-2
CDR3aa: ASSQPPGQGAGELF

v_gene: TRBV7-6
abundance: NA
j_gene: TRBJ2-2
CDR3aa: ASSLGQGNTGELF

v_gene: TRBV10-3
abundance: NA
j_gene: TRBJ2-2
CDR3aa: AISGAEPVTGELF

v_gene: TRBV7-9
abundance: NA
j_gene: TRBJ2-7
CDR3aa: ASRGPGLIAGHEQY

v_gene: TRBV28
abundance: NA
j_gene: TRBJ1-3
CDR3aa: ASSLGAPGSGNTIY

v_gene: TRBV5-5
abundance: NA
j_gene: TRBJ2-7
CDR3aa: ASSQVPGYTYEQY

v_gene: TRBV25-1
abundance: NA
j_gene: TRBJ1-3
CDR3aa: ASSVTAGNTIY

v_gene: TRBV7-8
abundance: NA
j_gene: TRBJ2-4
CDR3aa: ASSRGAGEENIQY

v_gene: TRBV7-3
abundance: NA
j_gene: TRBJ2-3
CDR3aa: ASSPRGSGFTDTQY

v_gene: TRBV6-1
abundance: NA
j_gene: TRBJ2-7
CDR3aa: ASSRTPREAHEQY

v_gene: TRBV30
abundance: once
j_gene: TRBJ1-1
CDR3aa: AWERRMNTEAF

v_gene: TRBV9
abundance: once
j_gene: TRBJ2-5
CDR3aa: ASSVGQGIGTQY

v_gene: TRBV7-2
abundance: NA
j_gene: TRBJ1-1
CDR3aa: ASSNTRDTEAF

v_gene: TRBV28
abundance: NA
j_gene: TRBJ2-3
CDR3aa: ASTLTSDDTQY

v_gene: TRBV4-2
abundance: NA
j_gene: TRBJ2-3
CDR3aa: ASSQPLGADTQY

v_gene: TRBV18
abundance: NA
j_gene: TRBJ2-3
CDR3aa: ASTGQLLDTQY

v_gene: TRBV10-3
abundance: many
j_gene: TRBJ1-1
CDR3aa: AISDGTEAF

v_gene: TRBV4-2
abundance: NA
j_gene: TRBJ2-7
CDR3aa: ASSQGLEIAISYEQY

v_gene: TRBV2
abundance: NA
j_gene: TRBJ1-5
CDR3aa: ASSGDPRTGNQPQH

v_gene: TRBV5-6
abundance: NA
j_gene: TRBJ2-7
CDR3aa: ASSLGWAYEQY

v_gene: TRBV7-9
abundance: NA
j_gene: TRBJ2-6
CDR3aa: ASSGLAGGPAGANVLT

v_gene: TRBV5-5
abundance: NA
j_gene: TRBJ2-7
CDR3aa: ASSLTLWTSGRDEQY

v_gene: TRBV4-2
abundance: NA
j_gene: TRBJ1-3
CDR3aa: ASSQDRAASGNTIY

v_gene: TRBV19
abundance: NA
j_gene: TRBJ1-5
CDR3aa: ASLSGVRNQPQH

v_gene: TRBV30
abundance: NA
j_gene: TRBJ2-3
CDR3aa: AWRPVQRGRTDTQY

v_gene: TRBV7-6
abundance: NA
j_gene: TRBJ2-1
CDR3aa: ASSPGQGNEQF

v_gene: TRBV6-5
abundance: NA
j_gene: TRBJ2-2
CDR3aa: ASSSWTSGNTGELF

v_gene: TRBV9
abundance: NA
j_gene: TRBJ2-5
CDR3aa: ASSSDPAGETQY